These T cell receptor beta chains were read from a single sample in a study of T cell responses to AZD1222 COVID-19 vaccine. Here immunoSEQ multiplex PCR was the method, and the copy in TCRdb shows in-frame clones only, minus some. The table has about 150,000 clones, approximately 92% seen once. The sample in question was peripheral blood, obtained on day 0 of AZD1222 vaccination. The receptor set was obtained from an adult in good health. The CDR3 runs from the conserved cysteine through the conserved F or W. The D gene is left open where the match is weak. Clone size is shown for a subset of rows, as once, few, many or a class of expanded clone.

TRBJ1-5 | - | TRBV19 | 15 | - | CASSVAGYSNQPQHF | TGTGCCAGCTCTGTAGCGGGATATAGCAATCAGCCCCAGCATTTT
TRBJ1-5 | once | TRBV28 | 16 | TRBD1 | CASQEPGQASNQPQHF | TGTGCCAGCCAAGAGCCGGGACAGGCTAGCAATCAGCCCCAGCATTTT
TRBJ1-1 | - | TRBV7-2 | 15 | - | CASSRLQAGGNEAFF | TGTGCCAGCAGCCGCTTACAGGCAGGAGGCAATGAAGCTTTCTTT
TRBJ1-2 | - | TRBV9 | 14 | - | CASSVESIDYGYTF | TGTGCCAGCAGCGTAGAGTCAATTGACTATGGCTACACCTTC
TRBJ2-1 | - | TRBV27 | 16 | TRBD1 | CASTWDRESSYNEQFF | TGTGCCAGCACCTGGGACAGGGAAAGCTCCTACAATGAGCAGTTCTTC
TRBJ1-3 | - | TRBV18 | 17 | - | CASSPDLQIHSGNTIYF | TGTGCCAGCTCACCCGATCTCCAGATTCACTCTGGAAACACCATATATTTT
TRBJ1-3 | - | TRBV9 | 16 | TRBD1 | CASSTLGQGVKDTIYF | TGTGCCAGCAGCACACTTGGACAGGGTGTAAAAGACACCATATATTTT
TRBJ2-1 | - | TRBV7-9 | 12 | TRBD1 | CASSARGQGIFF | TGTGCCAGCAGCGCCCGAGGACAGGGTATTTTCTTC
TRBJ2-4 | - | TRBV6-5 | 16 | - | CASSYSHSLAKNIQYF | TGTGCCAGCAGTTACTCGCACAGCCTAGCCAAAAACATTCAGTACTTC
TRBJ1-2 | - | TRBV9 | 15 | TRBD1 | CASSVTGTANYGYTF | TGTGCCAGCAGCGTAACCGGGACAGCTAACTATGGCTACACCTTC
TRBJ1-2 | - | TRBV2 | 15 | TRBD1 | CASSEKSQGAQGYTF | TGTGCCAGCAGTGAAAAGTCGCAGGGGGCGCAGGGCTACACCTTC
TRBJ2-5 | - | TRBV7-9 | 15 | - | CASSLYSGGGETQYF | TGTGCCAGCAGCTTATATTCAGGGGGAGGCGAGACCCAGTACTTC